This TCR beta chain comes out of a study of persistence of HIV-infected CD4 T cells. Overall study: A couple of participants gave one leukapheresis sample; others gave up to roughly 180 mL blood repeatedly. Overall study findings and caveats: CMV- and Gag-responding cells had lower TCRbeta richness than CD3/CD28-responding cells. Proviral oligoclonality tracked with TCR oligoclonality within the same sorted cells. TCR analyses could not target the rare provirus-carrying CMV-responding cells.

The libraries were made with immunoSEQ version 4 in survey mode. Only in-frame clones appear in the TCRdb table, and some are missing; sequencing was by immunoSEQ multiplex PCR. This table has about 28,000 clones, 82% appearing once. This CDR3 spans 14 amino acids. V was pared by 6 bases and J by 4 bases, with 15 bases between. Per the germline V gene, CDR1 is WSHSY and CDR2 is SAAADI. In the case of this clone: The target antigen is unknown.

Lysates of CMV-infected fibroblasts at around 9.9 ug/mL stimulated these cells. Memory cells lacking CD40L and CD69 with high CD45RO were sorted. The rearrangement joins TRBV10-2 to TRBJ1-1; D unresolved. The TCR was taken from an adult man with HIV who was CMV-seropositive. This material consisted of CD4+ T cells sorted from PBMCs after roughly 18-hour stimulation, taken from a patient who received antiretroviral therapy. CDR3 sequence (DNA): TGCGCCAGCAGCCTGGACCAAAAAAGCACTGAAGCTTTCTTT. Protein: CASSLDQKSTEAFF.